The clone carrying this TCR beta chain was counted only a few times. Its antigen is still unknown. The data belong to a study of identical twins. V was clipped by 3 bases and J by 2 bases, with 15 bases between them. This CDR3 contains 15 residues. CDR1 and CDR2 (germline): SQVTM, ANQGSEA. Study-wide results and limits: Cord blood's abundant beta clonotypes had fewer insertions, unlike memory repertoires.

In TCRdb, the 5' RACE reads were re-called with MiXCR into one record per CDR3 protein. There are some 500,000 distinct CDR3 sequences in the sample; around a tenth occur only once, and roughly 3% lies in the top ten. In addition, the sample was reused for a study of yellow fever vaccine responses in identical twins.

The source is a woman aged 18 to 35 in good health. The chain couples TRBV29-1 to TRBJ2-3; TRBD1 might be the D (5 bases). The sample taken for sequencing was PBMCs. The CDR3 DNA is TGCAGCGTTGACTCAGGGTTGGGGCACACAGATACGCAGTATTTT. Amino acid sequence: CSVDSGLGHTDTQYF.